This T cell receptor (beta chain) came from a study of beta chain features in type 1 diabetes (dated by TCRdb to 2017 to 2018). As for the study more broadly: Mean age, gender distribution, total cell number and subset yield were not different between patients and healthy donors. In the study, recently diagnosed type 1 diabetes patients and matched healthy donors were compared on the TCRB repertoires of their sorted circulating CD4+ T cell subsets. A total of roughly 99,000,000 sorted cells were examined across all samples, and the number of cells per subset was strongly correlated with RNA yield. Naive and central memory subsets were obtained from all 30 or so donors, but regulatory and stem cell-like memory subsets were isolated from only 8 patients and roughly eight healthy donors.

From each donor, a single peripheral blood sample of around 120 mL on average was drawn into heparinised tubes. Using a panel that included CD45RO, CCR7, CD25, CD127, CD95 and CD27, naive, central memory, regulatory and stem cell-like memory CD4+ T cells were sorted on a BD FACSAria II. A purity above 95% was achieved for all sorted populations. PBMCs were isolated immediately by Lymphoprep density gradient centrifugation and stained directly without culture. So that batch effects would be minimized, each experiment stained and sorted samples in pairs, pairing one healthy donor with one patient. Counted from cysteine to phenylalanine, this CDR3 has 16 amino acids. The only DNA kept is the CDR3, 48 bases in frame from the first base. Paper-wide results and their limitations: Naive, central memory and regulatory TCRB repertoires appeared to be more alike among patients than among healthy donors. Because cDNA was sequenced instead of genomic DNA, highly expressing activated cells could be over-represented, though the groups showed no difference in activation or CD3 levels. Shorter templates might be favored by PCR, yet because patient and control samples were amplified and corrected together, any such skew would affect both groups equally. Because small numbers of individuals were included in the HLA sub-analyses, any influence of HLA type on TCRB rearrangement was left unresolved. Type 1 diabetes patients showed a moderate but significant shortening of TCRB CDR3 length in all four CD4+ subsets. At VDJ recombination sites, type 1 diabetes patients had fewer insertions and more deleted nucleotides, which implies abnormalities in thymic rearrangement.

The entire isolated RNA was reverse transcribed using the High Capacity cDNA Reverse Transcription Kit, and thus expressed TCRB transcripts were sequenced. Deep immunoSEQ sequencing was applied to naive, central memory and regulatory T cell samples, giving an average of roughly 3.5 million total reads per sample. Sorted cells were lysed in RLT buffer and RNA was extracted with DNase-treated RNeasy Micro or Mini kits, depending on cell number. Each cell subset was processed separately to prevent cross-contamination, with patient and healthy donor samples processed together. Using the immunoSEQ multiplex PCR, TCRB sequences were amplified from cDNA into 87-bp fragments spanning the CDR3 region. The amplicons were sequenced using the Illumina HiSeq platform. In the paper's pipeline: PCR bias was corrected computationally using synthetic template baselines, and reads within Hamming distance 2 were collapsed, with unmergeable singletons discarded. Reads were aligned against IMGT so that V, D and J genes, CDR3 length and insertions or deletions at six rearrangement sites could be assigned. Clonotype counts were normalized to sorted cell number within each subset before computing true diversity and Gini coefficients with the tcR R package. Repertoire sharing was quantified using the overlap coefficient calculated on TCRB nucleotide sequences. TCRdb's version of the immuneACCESS table is confined to in-frame rearrangements and falls short of the full clone set. An unresolved V gene accounts for under half of the shortfall where checked; the remainder is of unknown origin. D and trimming come from the DNA, and the V and J calls and clone size come from that table. Within this sample are about 290,000 clones, with about 8.5% of them counted one time only. The ten largest clones take up roughly 1% of the sample.

This clone was seen repeatedly, ten times or more. What antigen it recognizes has not been identified. No qualities accompany the bases; no much larger clone lies one base away. The clonotype originates from a woman under 30 in good health. The sample was central memory CD4+ T cells from blood. The chain joins TRBV21-1 to TRBJ2-3; the table's D call of TRBD1 was not tested on the DNA. TRBV21-1 is designated a pseudogene. The CDR3 in this case is CASRKVPGPYTDTQYF. In nucleotides, the sequence is TGTGCCAGCAGAAAGGTACCAGGGCCCTACACAGATACGCAGTATTTT.